The subject of this entry is one TCR beta chain. This specimen comes from a study of CD8 T cells in Susac syndrome. TCR beta sequencing covered blood CD8+ and CD4+ T cells. RNA, at about 0.45 to 1 ug, was reverse transcribed with random hexamers. TCRdb reprocessed the immunoSEQ multiplex PCR reads with MiXCR, giving one entry per CDR3 protein. The sample holds around 190,000 distinct CDR3 sequences, approximately 94% seen once. Trimming removed 1 base from V and 7 bases from J, with 11 bases in between. CDR1 and CDR2 from the germline V gene are SEHNR and FQNEAQ (reference sequence). The CDR3 sequence is 14 residues long.

The chain uses TRBV7-9 and TRBJ1-5, with D possibly being TRBD1 (6 bases). This TCR came from a human donor with Susac syndrome. Sequencing was performed on CD4+ T cells from PBMCs. The CDR3 DNA follows: TGTGCCAGCAGCTTAGAGGGGGAAGGGCAGCCCCAGCATTTT. Protein sequence: CASSLEGEGQPQHF.